A selection of T cell receptor beta chains follows, all from one sample in a study of OX40 agonist ivuxolimab in advanced cancers. The data were produced by immunoSEQ multiplex PCR, yet TCRdb's version contains in-frame clones alone and is incomplete. The data show 150,000 to 190,000 clones, 90% to 95% seen once. Sample: CD4+ or CD8+ T cells sorted from blood, taken in a trial of the OX40 agonist ivuxolimab. These receptors originate from an adult with an advanced solid tumor such as melanoma, head and neck, liver or kidney cancer. CDR3s include the opening cysteine and the closing phenylalanine or tryptophan. The D gene is left open where the match is weak. The size entry is marked missing in some rows and otherwise reads once, few, many or a size class.

>TRBD1|TRBV7-2|-|TRBJ1-1
CASSLAPQGDAEAFF
TGTGCCAGCAGCTTAGCGCCCCAGGGGGACGCTGAAGCTTTCTTT
>-|TRBV7-9|few|TRBJ2-7
CASSFSSLYEQYF
TGTGCCAGCAGCTTTTCTTCGCTCTACGAGCAGTACTTC
>-|TRBV11-2|once|TRBJ1-2
CASSLDPSGLDGYTF
TGTGCCAGCAGCTTAGACCCCTCAGGGCTCGATGGCTACACCTTC
>TRBD1|TRBV27|-|TRBJ2-2
CASSFQGANTGELFF
TGTGCCAGCAGTTTCCAGGGGGCAAACACCGGGGAGCTGTTTTTT
>TRBD2|TRBV7-9|-|TRBJ2-5
CASSYPGLAELQETQYF
TGTGCCAGCAGCTACCCCGGACTAGCGGAACTCCAAGAGACCCAGTACTTC
>TRBD1|TRBV10-3|-|TRBJ2-7
CAISESGTGMREQYF
TGTGCCATCAGTGAGTCTGGGACAGGGATGCGGGAGCAGTACTTC
>TRBD2|TRBV7-9|-|TRBJ2-1
CASSLGTSGRGLDEQFF
TGTGCCAGCAGCTTGGGGACTAGCGGGAGAGGCTTGGATGAGCAGTTCTTC
>-|TRBV7-7|-|TRBJ2-5
CASSLVGETQYF
TGTGCCAGCAGCTTAGTGGGGGAGACCCAGTACTTC
>TRBD1|TRBV7-2|-|TRBJ1-4
CASSLDPGQGGKLFF
TGTGCCAGCAGCTTAGATCCGGGACAGGGTGGTAAACTGTTTTTT
>-|TRBV27|-|TRBJ2-1
CASSPWGSPRGVSSYNEQFF
TGTGCCAGCAGCCCCTGGGGTTCTCCGAGAGGGGTGAGCTCCTACAATGAGCAGTTCTTC
>TRBD1|TRBV5-4|-|TRBJ2-2
CASSWGRTGLTGELFF
TGTGCCAGCAGCTGGGGTCGGACAGGGCTCACCGGGGAGCTGTTTTTT
>TRBD1|TRBV5-6|-|TRBJ1-3
CASSGRSRGNTIYF
TGTGCCAGCAGCGGGAGGAGCAGGGGGAACACCATATATTTT
>-|TRBV6-6|-|TRBJ2-5
CASSFRTAETQYF
TGTGCCAGCAGTTTTAGGACAGCAGAGACCCAGTACTTC
>-|TRBV4-1|-|TRBJ1-4
CASSQPRALGEKLFF
TGCGCCAGCAGCCAGCCCCGGGCCCTGGGGGAAAAACTGTTTTTT
>-|TRBV5-1|-|TRBJ2-3
CASSLSSEDTQYF
TGCGCCAGCAGCTTGAGCAGCGAGGATACGCAGTATTTT
>-|TRBV7-9|once|TRBJ1-2
CASSANGSPYGYTF
TGTGCCAGCAGCGCCAACGGGAGCCCCTATGGCTACACCTTC
>-|TRBV28|-|TRBJ1-1
CASSSPDRTEAFF
TGTGCCAGCAGTTCCCCAGACAGGACTGAAGCTTTCTTT
>TRBD2|TRBV6-7|-|TRBJ2-6
CASSYSKRGQVGQWSGANVLTF
TGTGCCAGCAGTTACTCGAAGCGGGGGCAAGTCGGTCAATGGTCTGGGGCCAACGTCCTGACTTTC
>-|TRBV5-1|-|TRBJ2-7
CASSPDVGLYEQYF
TGCGCCAGCAGCCCAGATGTAGGGCTATACGAGCAGTACTTC
>-|TRBV5-5|-|TRBJ2-7
CASSFDVLGEQYF
TGTGCCAGCAGCTTTGACGTTCTTGGCGAGCAGTACTTC
>TRBD1|TRBV4-3|-|TRBJ2-7
CASSQEQGGPYEQYF
TGCGCCAGCAGCCAAGAACAGGGGGGCCCCTACGAGCAGTACTTC
>TRBD2|TRBV11-2|-|TRBJ2-1
CASSLQGLATSYNEQFF
TGTGCCAGCAGCCTACAGGGACTAGCGACCTCCTACAATGAGCAGTTCTTC
>-|TRBV29-1|-|TRBJ1-1
CSVGSRGSNTEAFF
TGCAGCGTTGGGAGCAGGGGATCGAACACTGAAGCTTTCTTT
>-|TRBV6-1|-|TRBJ1-2
CASSEANRVGGYTF
TGTGCCAGCAGTGAAGCGAACAGGGTGGGGGGCTACACCTTC
>TRBD2|TRBV5-1|-|TRBJ2-3
CASSRTSGRSDTQYF
TGCGCCAGCAGCAGGACTAGCGGGAGGTCTGATACGCAGTATTTT
>TRBD1|TRBV7-9|-|TRBJ2-7
CASSPTGGEQYF
TGTGCCAGCAGCCCGACAGGGGGCGAGCAGTACTTC
>TRBD1|TRBV2|-|TRBJ1-5
CASSEEAVGQVAQHF
TGTGCCAGCAGTGAAGAGGCAGTGGGACAGGTCGCCCAGCATTTT